This TCR beta chain was observed in a study of CD8 T cells in ankylosing spondylitis. In its sample, this clonotype was seen a few times. The target antigen is unknown. Whole-study findings and limits: The clones that were linked to disease were reported to be significantly enriched in matched synovial fluid samples from ankylosing spondylitis patients. In ankylosing spondylitis blood, a motif of seven to nine highly homologous TCR beta variants appeared characteristic.

By quantitative 5'-RACE with molecular barcodes, the TCR beta libraries were made. One entry per CDR3 protein, called by TCRdb with MiXCR from the 5' RACE reads. The sample lists some 130,000 distinct CDR3 sequences, around 6.6% occurring once. Germline CDR1 SGHAT, CDR2 FQNNGV. The CDR3 consists of 13 residues. J gave up 8 bases and V 4 bases, and 5 bases lay outside the gene matches. The source material was blood, either unsorted or a sorted T cell fraction (not recorded which). The chain couples TRBV11-2 to TRBJ2-1; 7 bases map to TRBD1. The clonotype was recovered from a female donor with ankylosing spondylitis or in good health (not recorded which). CDR3 nucleotides: TGTGCCAGCAGCTCCCGACAGGGCCATGAGCAGTTCTTC. It yields the protein CASSSRQGHEQFF.